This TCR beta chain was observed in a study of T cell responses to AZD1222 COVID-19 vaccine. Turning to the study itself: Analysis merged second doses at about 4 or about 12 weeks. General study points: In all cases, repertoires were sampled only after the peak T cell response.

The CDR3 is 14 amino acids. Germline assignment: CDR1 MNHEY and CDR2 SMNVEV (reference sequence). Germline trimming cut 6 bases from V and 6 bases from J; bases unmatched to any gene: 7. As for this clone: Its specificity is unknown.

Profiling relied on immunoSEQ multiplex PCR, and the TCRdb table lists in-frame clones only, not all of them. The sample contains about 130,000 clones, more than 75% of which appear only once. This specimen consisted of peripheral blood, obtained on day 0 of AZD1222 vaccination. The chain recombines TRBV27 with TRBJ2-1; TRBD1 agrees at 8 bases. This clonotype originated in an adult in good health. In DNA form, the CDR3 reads TGTGCCAGCAGCCCGGGACAGGTTCCCAATGAGCAGTTCTTC. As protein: CASSPGQVPNEQFF.